This T cell receptor (beta chain) was found in a study of CD8 T cells in ankylosing spondylitis. Study-level points and caveats: Seemingly distinctive of ankylosing spondylitis blood was a TCR beta motif formed by eight highly homologous variants. As for the disease-linked clones, they showed a CD8+ phenotype and occurred at relatively low frequencies in peripheral blood. Clones linked to disease were reported to show significant enrichment in matched ankylosing spondylitis synovial fluid.

Comment on this clonotype: Antigen: not known.

Each TCR beta library was made by quantitative 5'-RACE that incorporated molecular barcodes. Using its own MiXCR run on the 5' RACE reads, TCRdb lists one record per CDR3 protein. The repertoire holds 750,000 to 850,000 distinct CDR3 sequences, with about 11% as singletons. Sequenced: blood, either unsorted or a sorted T cell fraction (not recorded which). The clonotype comes from a male donor with ankylosing spondylitis.

CDR3 nucleotides: TGTGCCAGCAGCGTCCCAGGCTATCGGGGAACGAACACCGGGGAGCTGTTTTTT. Translation gives CASSVPGYRGTNTGELFF. The V call is TRBV9, the J call TRBJ2-2; tentative D call: TRBD2 (5 bases). Trimming took 2 bases from V and 0 from J, leaving 17 bases between them. CDR1 is SGDLS and CDR2 is YYNGEE in the germline V gene. The CDR3 has 18 residues.